The 21 T cell receptor beta chains below were found in one sample sequenced in a study of blood T cell repertoires in COVID-19. TCRdb keeps only in-frame clones here, not all; method: immunoSEQ multiplex PCR. Here the sample spans 350,000 or so clones, nearly 90% being singletons. Sequences were obtained from peripheral blood. The source of these receptors is a man between 18 and 29 years old with active or convalescent COVID-19.

The CDR3 bases are TGTGCCAGCAGCGTCCACAGGGGAGGAGGTTCACCCCTCCACTTT. Its translation: CASSVHRGGGSPLHF. This sequence joins TRBV14 and TRBJ1-6, with TRBD1 matching over 7 bases. The germline V gene has CDR1 SGHDN and CDR2 FVKESK. The CDR3 spans 15 residues. The V segment lost 5 bases and the J segment 9 bases; nucleotides outside the gene matches: 10. Based on the CDR3 plus reference TRBV14 and TRBJ1-6, the full variable domain is EAGVTQFPSHSVIEKGQTVTLRCDPISGHDNLYWYRRVMGKEIKFLLHFVKESKQDESGMPNNRFLAERTGGTYSTLKVQPAELEDSGVYFCASSVHRGGGSPLHFGNGTRLTVT.

V gene TRBV21-1 combines with J gene TRBJ1-1; whether TRBD1, the table's D call, matches the DNA was not checked. TRBV21-1 represents a pseudogene. The CDR3 has 17 residues. CDR3 DNA sequence: TGTGCCAGCAGCAAAGTAGGACAGGGATTTTTGAACACTGAAGCTTTCTTT. This gives the protein CASSKVGQGFLNTEAFF.

This rearrangement joins TRBV5-1 to TRBJ2-3; TRBD1 is a possible D gene (6 bases). This CDR3 spans 15 amino acids. CDR1 SGHRS and CDR2 YFSETQ come from the germline V gene. With 4 bases removed from V and 0 bases from J, the gap between germline ends came to 12 bases. The CDR3 sequence: CASSTDSTSTDTQYF. The CDR3 DNA follows: TGCGCCAGCAGCACGGACAGCACTAGCACAGATACGCAGTATTTT. The full variable domain, with the rest looked up from reference TRBV5-1 and TRBJ2-3, is KAGVTQTPRYLIKTRGQQVTLSCSPISGHRSVSWYQQTPGQGLQFLFEYFSETQRNKGNFPGRFSGRQFSNSRSEMNVSTLELGDSALYLCASSTDSTSTDTQYFGPGTRLTVL.

V and J are TRBV28 and TRBJ1-1; possible D gene TRBD1, 5 bases. V was trimmed by 4 bases and J by 4 bases, leaving 13 bases between them. Germline V gives CDR1 MDHEN, CDR2 SYDVKM. The CDR3 contains 14 residues. CDR3 coding DNA: TGTGCCAGCAGTTCAAGGGGTGACGGCACTGAAGCTTTCTTT. Amino acids: CASSSRGDGTEAFF.

Here the CDR3 DNA reads TGTGCCAGCAGCCAGGGGCCTAATACCAACTATGGCTACACCTTC. Its translation: CASSQGPNTNYGYTF. The chain links TRBV3-1 (or the pseudogene TRBV3-2) to TRBJ1-2; D is perhaps TRBD1 (5 bases). The V gene's germline CDR1 is LGHDT and CDR2 YNNKEL (reference sequence). CDR3 size: 15 residues. Trimming took off 3 bases at V and 2 bases at J, with 13 bases between the two ends.

The rearrangement links TRBV6-2 or TRBV6-3 to TRBJ1-1; the match to TRBD1 covers 8 bases. The V segment lost 2 bases and the J segment 4 bases; nucleotides outside the gene matches: 9. This CDR3 spans 16 amino acids. CDR1 MNHEY and CDR2 SVGEGT come from the germline V gene. This CDR3 reads CASSYQRTGRATEAFF. The CDR3 DNA follows: TGTGCCAGCAGTTACCAAAGGACAGGGAGGGCCACTGAAGCTTTCTTT.

V is TRBV5-5 and J is TRBJ1-1; possible D gene TRBD1, 6 bases. This CDR3 is built from 13 residues. Looked up from germline, CDR1 is SGHKS and CDR2 is YYEKEE (reference sequence). The V end was cut by 4 bases, the J end by 3 bases, with 10 bases between. The CDR3 region is CASSQHRDTEAFF. In DNA, the CDR3 is TGTGCCAGCAGCCAACACAGGGACACTGAAGCTTTCTTT.

This clone appeared a single time. The CDR3 DNA sequence: TGTGCCACCACGGCTAGCGGCACAGATACGCAGTATTTT. Its translation is CATTASGTDTQYF. J is TRBJ2-3 and V is TRBV24-1, with D perhaps TRBD2 (6 bases). V shed 8 bases and J shed 1 base, with 9 bases lying between them. Germline CDR1 reads KGHDR; CDR2 reads SFDVKD. The CDR3 totals 13 residues.

This sequence joins TRBV4-3 and TRBJ2-1; 7 bases are shared with TRBD1. This CDR3 has 16 amino acids. Germline V gene lookup returns CDR1 LGHNA and CDR2 YSLEER. The V and J ends lost 1 base and 4 bases, in that order; junction bases with no gene match: 7. The DNA for the CDR3 is TGCGCCAGCAGCCAAGGGTGGACAGGCGCTTACAATGAGCAGTTCTTC. Encoded protein: CASSQGWTGAYNEQFF.

The rearrangement links TRBV7-9 to TRBJ1-2; 7 bases map to TRBD1. There are 14 residues in the CDR3. Germline V gene sequence: CDR1 SEHNR, CDR2 FQNEAQ (reference sequence). With V trimmed by 5 bases and J by 4 bases, 7 bases remained unmatched. The CDR3 nucleotides read TGTGCCAGCAGCCACGACAGGGAGTCCTATGGCTACACCTTC. It encodes CASSHDRESYGYTF.

V gene TRBV19 combines with J gene TRBJ2-3, with D hard to call. The V gene's germline CDR1 is LNHDA and CDR2 SQIVND (reference sequence). The length of the CDR3 is 12 residues. Trimming took off 6 bases at V and 4 bases at J, with 8 bases between the two ends. CDR3 loop: CASRNYPDTQYF. The CDR3 bases are TGTGCCAGTAGAAATTATCCAGATACGCAGTATTTT.

This clone was counted once. The chain has TRBV4-1 and TRBJ1-2; no firm D call. Germline loops: CDR1 MGHRA, CDR2 YSYEKL. The CDR3 has 13 amino acids. Trimming took 0 bases from V and 8 from J, leaving 10 bases between them. CDR3 sequence: CASSQEEHRGYTF. Written as DNA, the CDR3 is TGCGCCAGCAGCCAAGAAGAACATCGAGGCTACACCTTC.

This clone was observed a single time. The genes are TRBV4-2 and TRBJ2-1; 9 bases align to TRBD2. Trimming took 1 base from V and 4 from J; bases not matched to a gene: 8. Germline-derived CDR1 and CDR2 are LGHNA and YNFKEQ. This CDR3 is built from 17 residues. CDR3: CASSQALAGRTYNEQFF. The CDR3 region has the DNA TGTGCCAGCAGCCAAGCGCTAGCGGGGCGAACTTACAATGAGCAGTTCTTC.

The CDR3 DNA follows: TGTGCCAGCAGTTTTAGGTTTCCCGGCCGGGGGTACGAGCAGTACTTC. It translates to CASSFRFPGRGYEQYF. The J gene is TRBJ2-7, the V gene TRBV6-2 or TRBV6-3; a weak D match, TRBD2 (6 bases). The V gene's germline CDR1 is MNHEY and CDR2 SVGEGT. The length of the CDR3 is 16 residues. V dropped 4 bases and J dropped 4 bases, with 20 bases sitting between them.

This chain connects TRBV7-6 to TRBJ2-7, with a weak D call TRBD2 (6 bases). CDR3 length: 15 residues. Germline V lookup: CDR1 SGHVS, CDR2 FNYEAQ. V was pared by 5 bases and J by 1 base, with 15 bases between. CDR3 amino acids: CASSPWSSGSYEQYF. The DNA for the CDR3 is TGTGCCAGCAGCCCATGGAGTAGCGGATCCTACGAGCAGTACTTC.

The V and J genes are TRBV19 and TRBJ1-5; 9 bases are a match to TRBD1. Germline values: CDR1 LNHDA, CDR2 SQIVND (reference sequence). This CDR3 spans 16 amino acids. V shed 7 bases and J 2 bases; nucleotides not matched to a gene: 9. This chain's CDR3 is CASTKRTGEGNQPQHF. For the CDR3, the DNA is TGTGCCAGTACTAAACGGACAGGGGAGGGCAATCAGCCCCAGCATTTT.

The V and J genes are TRBV4-3 and TRBJ2-7, with 8 bases aligning to TRBD1. The V and J ends lost 0 bases and 1 base, in that order; junction bases with no gene match: 8. In germline, CDR1 is LGHNA, CDR2 YSLEER. The CDR3 runs to 17 residues. This CDR3 reads CASSQDIGTGVSYEQYF. DNA for the CDR3: TGCGCCAGCAGCCAAGATATTGGGACAGGCGTATCCTACGAGCAGTACTTC.

The J gene is TRBJ1-4, the V gene TRBV27; 8 bases match TRBD1. The CDR3 covers 19 residues. V shed 3 bases and J 2 bases; nucleotides not matched to a gene: 14. CDR1 is MNHEY, CDR2 SMNVEV, per germline (reference sequence). CDR3 bases: TGTGCCAGCAGTTTGGCAGGGGGCATATTTGTGCCGACTAATGAAAAACTGTTTTTT. This sequence encodes CASSLAGGIFVPTNEKLFF.

This chain joins TRBV4-3 and TRBJ1-1; D remains ambiguous. CDR3 length: 13 amino acids. Germline assignment: CDR1 LGHNA and CDR2 YSLEER. The germline V and J ends were trimmed by 0 bases and 7 bases, with 9 bases remaining between them. For the CDR3, the DNA is TGCGCCAGCAGCCAAGAAGGTCTAGGTGAAGCTTTCTTT. Encoded protein: CASSQEGLGEAFF.

This chain links TRBV7-2 with TRBJ1-3, with 10 bases aligning to TRBD1. This CDR3 comprises 19 residues. The J segment lost 0 bases and the V segment lost 1 base, leaving 9 bases of the junction unmatched. Germline V gives CDR1 SGHTA, CDR2 FQGNSA. The CDR3 protein is CASSLEGTGARGSGNTIYF. The DNA of the CDR3 is TGTGCCAGCAGCTTAGAGGGGACAGGGGCTCGGGGCTCTGGAAACACCATATATTTT.

A few counts support this clone. V gene TRBV5-6 combines with J gene TRBJ1-6; D gene uncertain. This CDR3 region has 16 residues. The germline V gene encodes CDR1 SGHDT and CDR2 YYEEEE. V dropped 1 base and J dropped 5 bases, with 13 bases sitting between them. In nucleotides, the CDR3 is TGTGCCAGCAGCTTGTATCTTCAGGTTCATAATTCACCCCTCCACTTT. It encodes CASSLYLQVHNSPLHF.